The 7 T cell receptor beta chains given below trace back to one sample, sequenced in a study of cytomegalovirus exposure and HLA in healthy donors. PCR employed 60 Vbeta and 13 Jbeta primers. The assay was immunoSEQ multiplex PCR, and TCRdb's table has in-frame clones only and misses some. The data contain about 260,000 clones, roughly four fifths of them singletons. The source material was PBMCs. Receptor source: a woman aged 40-49 years in good health and CMV-seropositive.

The chain employs TRBV2 and TRBJ2-7; 8 bases map to TRBD1. CDR3 length equals 13 residues. V gave up 2 bases and J gave up 5 bases; unmatched junction bases: 2. CDR1 is SNHLY and CDR2 is FYNNEI in the germline V gene. The CDR3 nucleotides are TGTGCCAGCAGTGAACCGGGACAGGACGAGCAGTACTTC. It is translated as CASSEPGQDEQYF.

The chain uses TRBV5-1 and TRBJ2-7; D remains ambiguous. V was clipped by 0 bases and J by 4 bases, with 5 bases between them. This CDR3 has 12 residues. The germline V gene encodes CDR1 SGHRS and CDR2 YFSETQ. The CDR3 region is CASSLEQYEQYF. CDR3 DNA sequence: TGCGCCAGCAGCTTGGAACAGTACGAGCAGTACTTC.

The J gene is TRBJ2-2, the V gene TRBV5-1; the D gene is possibly TRBD2 (7 bases). Germline V gene data show CDR1 as SGHRS and CDR2 as YFSETQ. The CDR3 is 17 amino acids. Trimming took 4 bases from V and 5 from J, leaving 21 bases between them. CDR3 region: CASSGGGGSLRTGELFF. The CDR3 DNA follows: TGCGCCAGCAGCGGGGGAGGGGGATCGCTCAGGACCGGGGAGCTGTTTTTT.

The chain employs TRBV2 and TRBJ2-1, with 12 nucleotides matching TRBD2. V was clipped by 3 bases and J by 11 bases; unmatched bases: 11. CDR1 and CDR2 (germline): SNHLY, FYNNEI. This CDR3 contains 16 residues. The CDR3 protein is CASSETQGLAGAKQFF. CDR3 DNA: TGTGCCAGCAGTGAGACGCAGGGACTAGCGGGTGCCAAGCAGTTCTTC.

The chain joins TRBV2 to TRBJ2-5; D is ambiguous. CDR1 SNHLY and CDR2 FYNNEI come from the germline V gene. The CDR3 contains 13 residues. The germline V and J ends were trimmed by 8 bases and 5 bases, with 15 bases remaining between them. The CDR3 DNA reads TGTGCCAGCCATGGGCACCACGTTGAGACCCAGTACTTC. It yields the protein CASHGHHVETQYF.

About this clone: Different DNA sequences within this sample yield the same CDR3. The V gene is TRBV28, the J gene TRBJ2-7; 8 bases match TRBD2. CDR1 is MDHEN, CDR2 SYDVKM, per germline. This CDR3 region has 16 residues. The trim removed 4 bases at V and 0 bases at J, leaving 8 bases unmatched. Written as DNA, the CDR3 is TGTGCCAGCAGTTCCGTCAGGAGCGGGAGCTCCTACGAGCAGTACTTC. Protein: CASSSVRSGSSYEQYF. Drawing the rest from reference TRBV28 and TRBJ2-7, the complete variable domain is DVKVTQSSRYLVKRTGEKVFLECVQDMDHENMFWYRQDPGLGLRLIYFSYDVKMKEKGDIPEGYSVSREKKERFSLILESASTNQTSMYLCASSSVRSGSSYEQYFGPGTRLTVT.

V and J are TRBV6-1 and TRBJ2-1; 7 bases fit TRBD1. The ends lost 8 bases at V and 3 bases at J; junction bases unmatched: 7. This CDR3 comprises 14 residues. The germline CDR1 and CDR2 sequences are MNHNS and SASEGT. CDR3 residues: CASRGGQIYNEQFF. CDR3 sequence (DNA): TGTGCCAGCCGAGGGGGACAGATCTACAATGAGCAGTTCTTC.